This TCR beta chain emerged from a study of blood T cell repertoires in COVID-19. The wider study: Italy, Spain and the United States were the sources of the convalescent and acute COVID-19 samples. PBMCs, B-cell-depleted T cells, or T cells were the source of the cDNA or gDNA that made up the material.

This clone was seen more than once but under ten times. Per the original data handling: Amplification of reference gene primers was used by the study to estimate nucleated cell counts. The table came from immunoSEQ multiplex PCR; TCRdb's copy has only in-frame clones and leaves some out. That table gives V, J and clone size, and the DNA gave D and trimming. The sample lists 150,000 to 160,000 clones, 75% to 85% seen once, with approximately 9.4% in the top ten. The trim removed 2 bases at V and 2 bases at J, leaving 3 bases unmatched. There are 17 residues in the CDR3. Germline values: CDR1 ENHRY, CDR2 SYGVKD.

The rearrangement links TRBV10-3 to TRBJ2-2, with 12 bases lining up with TRBD2. The clonotype was recovered from a woman between 45 and 60 years old with acute or convalescent COVID-19. Sequencing was done on a sample of peripheral blood. CDR3 loop: CAISELAGGPNTGELFF. The DNA for the CDR3 is TGTGCCATCAGTGAGCTAGCGGGAGGGCCCAACACCGGGGAGCTGTTTTTT.